This TCR beta chain was captured in a study of cytomegalovirus exposure and HLA in healthy donors. The primer mix had 60 Vbeta and 13 Jbeta primers. TCRdb's copy holds only in-frame clones and misses some; the assay was immunoSEQ multiplex PCR. Of 80,000 to 90,000 clones listed, about 75% are singletons. V dropped 3 bases and J dropped 1 base, with 7 bases sitting between them. CDR1 and CDR2 (germline): SNHLY, FYNNEI. CDR3 length: 14 residues. This clonotype was sampled from a middle-aged man in good health and CMV-seronegative. Sequenced: PBMCs. This chain joins TRBV2 and TRBJ2-1, with D hard to call. The DNA for the CDR3 is TGTGCCAGCAGTGAGTACGCGTCCTACAATGAGCAGTTCTTC. It yields the protein CASSEYASYNEQFF.